This TCR beta chain was obtained from a study of OX40 agonist ivuxolimab in advanced cancers. Some background on the complete study: Ivuxolimab was a fully human IgG2 agonistic monoclonal antibody targeting the costimulatory receptor OX40 (CD134). Of the roughly 52 dose-escalation patients, hepatocellular carcinoma was present in around 20, melanoma in approximately 15, renal cell carcinoma in 9 and head and neck cancer in 9. Prior anti-PD-1, anti-PD-L1 or anti-CTLA-4 therapy was permitted, and checkpoint inhibitors had been received by 40% to 50% of dose-escalation patients. Intravenous ivuxolimab was administered to patients every 2 weeks at six dose levels: 0.01, 0.1, 0.3, 1.5, 3 and 10 mg/kg. Partial responses were achieved by three dose-escalation patients, of whom one had hepatocellular carcinoma and two had cutaneous melanoma. A male proportion of 82.7% and a mean age of 60 years, ranging from about 23 to 90, were recorded for the dose-escalation cohort. The paper describes the monotherapy dose-escalation part (N of about 54 patients) of the phase I trial of ivuxolimab. The point of sequencing TCRbeta in the periphery was to test whether ivuxolimab changed TCR sequence diversity and drove clonal T-cell expansion.

In its sample, this clone was seen a few times. The antigen it binds to is not known. Base qualities are missing; no much larger clone stands one base away. The CDR3 runs 12 amino acids, cysteine and phenylalanine included. The CDR3 DNA has 36 bases and is translated from base 1. The germline V gene yields SNHLY for CDR1 and FYNNEI for CDR2. Trimmed from V: 7 bases; trimmed from J: 3 bases; junction bases lacking a gene match: 2. Patients with a history of autoimmune disease or receiving systemic immunosuppression were excluded from the trial. Peripheral blood for TCR sequencing was collected from all dose cohorts at baseline, on cycle 4 day 1, and on cycle 7 day 1. Samples came from an open-label, multicenter, first-in-human phase I dose-escalation trial of ivuxolimab. Adults with locally advanced or metastatic melanoma, renal cell, hepatocellular, or head and neck squamous cell carcinoma were enrolled in the trial. Before TCR sequencing, CD4+ T cells and CD8+ T cells were sorted from peripheral blood as separate populations.

Genomic DNA was isolated from the sorted cells so that the TCRbeta CDR3 region could be sequenced. The immunoSEQ Assay was used for sequencing of TCRbeta CDR3 regions. Imported from immuneACCESS, the table was reduced by TCRdb to in-frame sequences with V and J called. These copies leave out some clones; in studies compared against another copy, an unresolved V gene accounts for under half, and the cause of the remainder is not known. This sample lists around 40,000 clones; around 87% were detected once. The ten most abundant clones make up 15% of the sample. Paper-wide results and their limitations: At doses of 0.1 to 3.0 mg/kg, clonal expansion of both CD4+ and CD8+ blood T cells was observed from baseline to week 6. In the 0.1-3.0 mg/kg groups, partial responders were among the patients with the lowest normalized peripheral clonal expansion, particularly in CD8+ T cells. The antigen specificity of the clonally expanded peripheral T cells was not determined. Low levels of normalized T-cell clonal expansion were also seen in some nonresponding patients. After ivuxolimab, more expanded clones were found on average in CD8+ T cells than in CD4+ T cells.

Material: CD4+ or CD8+ T cells sorted from blood, obtained in a trial of the OX40 agonist ivuxolimab. This clonotype originated in an adult with an advanced solid tumor such as melanoma, head and neck, liver or kidney cancer. Recombination joined TRBV2 with TRBJ2-7, with 8 middle bases fitting TRBD1. The base sequence is TGTGCCAGCACGGGACAGGTCTACGAGCAGTACTTC. Its translation reads: CASTGQVYEQYF.